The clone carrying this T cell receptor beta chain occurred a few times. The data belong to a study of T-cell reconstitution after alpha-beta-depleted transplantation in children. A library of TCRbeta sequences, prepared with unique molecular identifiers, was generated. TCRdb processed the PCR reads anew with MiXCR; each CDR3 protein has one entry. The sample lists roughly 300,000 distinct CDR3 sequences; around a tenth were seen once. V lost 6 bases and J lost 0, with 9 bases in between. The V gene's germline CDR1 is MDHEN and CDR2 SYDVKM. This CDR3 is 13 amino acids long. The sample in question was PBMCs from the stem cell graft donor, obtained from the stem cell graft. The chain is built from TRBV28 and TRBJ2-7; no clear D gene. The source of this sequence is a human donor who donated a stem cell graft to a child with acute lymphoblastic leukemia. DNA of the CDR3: TGTGCCAGCAGAAAACAAGCCTCCTACGAGCAGTACTTC. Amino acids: CASRKQASYEQYF.